This T cell receptor (beta chain) was documented in a study of read filtering for tumor transcriptome and immune sequencing. Background on the study: TCR-mapped reads were about 3.5 to 10.27 million with IR-seq versus roughly 85 to 1,400 with RNA-seq.

General study findings and limits: Roughly 82% of IR-seq clonotypes had a single read, yet these held 3.5% to 4.5% of reads. IR-seq captured clonotypes deeper and more reliably than RNA-seq.

Molecular barcoded adaptors covering alpha/delta and beta/gamma chains were used on roughly 400 ng RNA. TCRdb redid the calling of the reads with MiXCR, one entry per CDR3 protein. Here the sample spans about 5,500 distinct CDR3 sequences, just over 20% being singletons. A word on this clonotype: Its antigen is still unknown.

Germline V gene data show CDR1 as KGHSH and CDR2 as LQKENI. The CDR3 has 15 residues. Between the trimmed V and J ends, which lost 0 bases and 2 bases, there was a span of 8 bases. The receptor comes from a donor over 35 with multiple myeloma. Sequencing used a population of CD138-negative cells sorted from bone marrow. The rearrangement links TRBV18 to TRBJ2-1; the D gene is possibly TRBD2 (5 bases). DNA for the CDR3: TGTGCCAGCTCACCACCGGGGAGTGCCTACAATGAGCAGTTCTTC. Residues: CASSPPGSAYNEQFF.